This TCR beta chain was captured by sequencing in a study of immune heterogeneity within non-small cell lung tumors. For the study at large: There was 1 tumor not otherwise specified, along with 10 non-squamous carcinomas and a handful of squamous cell carcinomas. General study points: Comparison across individual patients showed largely distinct high-frequency T-cell receptor beta clonotypes.

Bulk tumor genomic DNA (approximately 570 ng per sample) served as template. Every primary tumor yielded several biopsies, spaced far apart, that were taken during surgery. Patients with untreated, newly diagnosed non-small cell lung cancer underwent curative surgery. For the TCR beta CDR3, multiplex PCR with 32 V and 13 J primers performed the amplification. TCRdb re-called the multiplex PCR reads through MiXCR, storing one row per CDR3 protein. This table holds roughly 15,000 distinct CDR3 sequences, approximately 29% found once. The CDR3 contains 14 residues. Trimming removed 9 bases at V and 5 bases at J, with 19 bases between. In germline, CDR1 is SNHLY, CDR2 FYNNEI. This clonotype was found many times. Its target is not known.

What was sequenced was lung tumor tissue. This sequence originates from a woman aged 45 to 65 with non-small cell lung cancer. The J gene is TRBJ1-1, the V gene TRBV2; D might be TRBD1 (5 bases). CDR3 loop: CASVVGPSGTEAFF. Written as DNA, the CDR3 is TGTGCCAGTGTGGTGGGCCCCTCAGGGACTGAAGCTTTCTTT.